The 21 T cell receptor beta chains given below trace back to one sample, sequenced in a study of T cells in Graves' hyperthyroidism and ophthalmopathy. Authors of the study amplified TCR beta CDR3 regions from RNA transcripts. First-round RT-PCR of the TCR CDR3 relied on the HTBI primer set. TCRdb fed the multiplex PCR reads into MiXCR, producing one record per CDR3 protein. The repertoire has roughly 240,000 distinct CDR3 sequences, approximately 25% of them found once; the top ten carry roughly 40%. Specimen: blood. These receptors all stem from a woman between 40 and 55 years old with Graves' ophthalmopathy.

This sequence joins TRBV6-2 or TRBV6-3 and TRBJ2-7, with 12 nucleotides matching TRBD2. This CDR3 has 15 amino acids. With 6 bases clipped from V and 7 bases from J, the junction kept 10 bases outside the gene matches. Germline CDR1 MNHEY, CDR2 SVGEGT. This chain's CDR3 is CASRPRLAGVREQYF. Written as DNA, the CDR3 is TGTGCCAGCAGACCGCGACTAGCGGGAGTTCGTGAGCAGTACTTC.

This clonotype showed up many times. The rearrangement uses TRBV12-3 or TRBV12-4 and TRBJ2-2; D possibly corresponds to TRBD1 (5 bases). CDR3 length equals 15 residues. Trimming took off 6 bases at V and 1 base at J, with 12 bases between the two ends. The CDR3, as DNA: TGTGCCAGCAGCAAACGCACAGGGAACACCGGGGAGCTGTTTTTT. Its translation: CASSKRTGNTGELFF.

This clonotype has a count of ten or more. V gene TRBV28 combines with J gene TRBJ1-5; D may be TRBD1 (6 bases). The CDR3 totals 14 residues. V lost 2 bases, J lost 6 bases, and 11 bases lay in between. CDR1 and CDR2 from the germline V gene are MDHEN and SYDVKM. Here the CDR3 reads CASSLKGVSQPQHF. In DNA, the CDR3 is TGTGCCAGCAGTTTAAAGGGGGTCAGTCAGCCCCAGCATTTT. Supplemented by reference TRBV28 and TRBJ1-5, the full variable domain reads DVKVTQSSRYLVKRTGEKVFLECVQDMDHENMFWYRQDPGLGLRLIYFSYDVKMKEKGDIPEGYSVSREKKERFSLILESASTNQTSMYLCASSLKGVSQPQHFGDGTRLSIL.

This clonotype was seen ten or more times. V gene TRBV7-9 combines with J gene TRBJ2-5, with D possibly being TRBD2 (5 bases). The CDR3 is 16 residues long. The germline V gene encodes CDR1 SEHNR and CDR2 FQNEAQ (reference sequence). V lost 6 bases and J 1 base, leaving 18 bases between the germline ends. In DNA form, the CDR3 reads TGTGCCAGCAGACAAGGGAAGGGCGGGTTCCAAGAGACCCAGTACTTC. It translates to CASRQGKGGFQETQYF.

This clonotype was seen many times. This chain joins TRBV5-6 and TRBJ2-4; D is possibly TRBD1 (6 bases). The V gene's germline CDR1 is SGHDT and CDR2 YYEEEE. The CDR3 spans 15 residues. V was pared by 1 base and J by 1 base, with 9 bases between. In DNA form, the CDR3 reads TGTGCCAGCAGCTTGAGGGACATCGCCAAAAACATTCAGTACTTC. As protein: CASSLRDIAKNIQYF.

This clonotype was counted ten times or more. J is TRBJ2-5 and V is TRBV7-8; D assignment may be TRBD1 or TRBD2 (5 bases each). This CDR3 contains 14 residues. Germline values: CDR1 SGHVS, CDR2 FQNEAQ. With 5 bases removed from V and 5 bases from J, the gap between germline ends came to 15 bases. The CDR3 spells CASSPGTWGETQYF. CDR3 coding DNA: TGTGCCAGCAGCCCCGGGACGTGGGGGGAGACCCAGTACTTC.

This clonotype was detected many times. This chain uses TRBV29-1 with TRBJ1-1, with D hard to call. V shed 1 base and J shed 5 bases, with 14 bases lying between them. The germline gives CDR1 SQVTM, CDR2 ANQGSEA. CDR3 length equals 14 residues. Written as DNA, the CDR3 is TGCAGCGTTGAAGTCAGCGCCTTTGCGACTGAAGCTTTCTTT. Protein product: CSVEVSAFATEAFF.

This clonotype came up many times. This chain joins TRBV12-3 or TRBV12-4 and TRBJ2-7, with a possible D match to TRBD2 (6 bases). The CDR3 has 17 residues. V lost 4 bases to trimming and J lost 0 bases, with 19 bases between them. The CDR3 sequence: CASSSLNAGLTSYEQYF. CDR3 DNA: TGTGCCAGCAGTTCACTTAACGCGGGACTCACCTCCTACGAGCAGTACTTC.

This clonotype was recorded many times. The chain uses TRBV10-3 and TRBJ2-7; no firm D call. CDR1 is ENHRY and CDR2 is SYGVKD in the germline V gene. The CDR3 length is 16 residues. V was pared by 0 bases and J by 5 bases, with 17 bases between. The CDR3 loop is CAISESFFGAGNEQYF. In DNA, the CDR3 is TGTGCCATCAGTGAGTCGTTCTTTGGAGCTGGGAACGAGCAGTACTTC.

This clonotype appeared many times. This chain uses TRBV7-6 with TRBJ1-5; TRBD1 is a possible D gene (6 bases). The CDR3 has 14 amino acids. Per the germline V gene, CDR1 is SGHVS and CDR2 is FNYEAQ. The V and J ends lost 5 bases and 3 bases respectively, with 11 bases between them. This CDR3 reads CASSPLGANQPQHF. The DNA for the CDR3 is TGTGCCAGCAGCCCCCTGGGGGCCAATCAGCCCCAGCATTTT.

J is TRBJ2-5 and V is TRBV27; TRBD2 might be the D (6 bases). The length of the CDR3 is 14 residues. Trimming removed 5 bases at V and 5 bases at J, with 15 bases between. Germline V lookup: CDR1 MNHEY, CDR2 SMNVEV (reference sequence). CDR3 nucleotides: TGTGCCAGCAGTAAGCGGGTCGGTGGGGAGACCCAGTACTTC. The encoded protein is CASSKRVGGETQYF.

The chain has TRBV12-3 or TRBV12-4 and TRBJ1-5, with 8 bases matching TRBD1. The CDR3 is made up of 16 amino acids. Trimming cost V 4 bases and J 0 bases; bases outside gene matches: 5. CDR3 sequence (DNA): TGTGCCAGCAGTTGGACAGGGTTCAATAGCAATCAGCCCCAGCATTTT. Protein: CASSWTGFNSNQPQHF.

The table lists this clonotype with many counts. This chain links TRBV28 with TRBJ2-5; 8 positions match TRBD1. CDR1 and CDR2 (germline): MDHEN, SYDVKM. This CDR3 spans 15 amino acids. J gave up 4 bases and V 2 bases, and 6 bases lay outside the gene matches. In DNA, the CDR3 is TGTGCCAGCAGTTTACAGGGGGCAGCCAGAGAGACCCAGTACTTC. Its translation: CASSLQGAARETQYF.

This clonotype appeared many times. The chain uses TRBV7-8 and TRBJ1-1; D is unresolved. From germline, CDR1 is SGHVS and CDR2 FQNEAQ. V lost 1 base and J 7 bases, leaving 4 bases between the germline ends. The CDR3 covers 11 residues. CDR3 DNA sequence: TGTGCCAGCAGCTTAGTGAATGAAGCTTTCTTT. Protein product: CASSLVNEAFF. The whole variable domain, filled in from reference TRBV7-8 and TRBJ1-1, reads GAGVSQSPRYKVAKRGQDVALRCDPISGHVSLFWYQQALGQGPEFLTYFQNEAQLDKSGLPSDRFFAERPEGSVSTLKIQRTQQEDSAVYLCASSLVNEAFFGQGTRLTVV.

This clonotype was seen ten or more times. The rearrangement joins TRBV29-1 to TRBJ1-1; D might be TRBD1 (6 bases). CDR1 and CDR2 (germline): SQVTM, ANQGSEA. The length of the CDR3 is 14 residues. Trimming took 6 bases from V and 2 from J, leaving 16 bases between them. Here the CDR3 DNA reads TGCAGCGTCGAACAACAGGGACTTAACACTGAAGCTTTCTTT. It specifies CSVEQQGLNTEAFF.

Worth noting for this clonotype: A read error may produce the germline difference seen at one junction end. This chain uses TRBV6-1 with TRBJ1-5; D gene ambiguous. Germline CDR1 is MNHNS and CDR2 is SASEGT. The CDR3 totals 14 residues. The CDR3 bases are TGTGCCAGCAGCGACATAATTAGCAATCAGCCCCAGCCTTTT. It is translated as CASSDIISNQPQPF.

There are many counts of this clonotype. The chain carries TRBV19 and TRBJ2-2, with no clear D. The germline CDR1 and CDR2 sequences are LNHDA and SQIVND (reference sequence). Trimming took off 5 bases at V and 6 bases at J, with 7 bases between the two ends. This CDR3 region has 12 residues. The DNA for the CDR3 is TGTGCCAGTAGTGTACCCCCCGGGGAGCTGTTTTTT. It encodes CASSVPPGELFF.

This clonotype occurred many times. The chain links TRBV28 to TRBJ1-5, with a weak D call TRBD1 (5 bases). Deletions cut 8 bases from V and 4 bases from J, with 9 bases between. The CDR3 loop spans 12 amino acids. Germline CDR1 and CDR2: MDHEN and SYDVKM. CDR3: CASFRGNQPQHF. The CDR3 DNA sequence: TGTGCCAGCTTTCGGGGGAATCAGCCCCAGCATTTT.

The sample holds many counts of this clonotype. V and J are TRBV28 and TRBJ1-6; D is ambiguous. Per germline, CDR1 MDHEN and CDR2 SYDVKM. The CDR3 is 16 residues long. With 7 bases removed from V and 7 bases from J, the gap between germline ends came to 20 bases. CDR3 amino acids: CASIPAPGVSNSPLHF. CDR3 in DNA: TGTGCCAGCATTCCTGCGCCCGGAGTTTCCAATTCACCCCTCCACTTT.

This clonotype was detected many times. The rearrangement links TRBV29-1 to TRBJ2-5; D gene unclear. This CDR3 is built from 10 residues. Trimming took 4 bases from V and 5 from J, leaving 5 bases between them. Germline-derived CDR1 and CDR2 are SQVTM and ANQGSEA. The CDR3 is CSVGDETQYF. CDR3 coding DNA: TGCAGCGTTGGGGATGAGACCCAGTACTTC.

This clonotype showed up many times. The chain uses TRBV7-9 and TRBJ2-5; the D is unclear. Trimming took 4 bases from V and 4 from J, leaving 10 bases between them. This CDR3 contains 13 residues. Germline V gene sequence: CDR1 SEHNR, CDR2 FQNEAQ (reference sequence). Written as DNA, the CDR3 is TGTGCCAGCAGCTCCACTGGGTCAGAGACCCAGTACTTC. Translation: CASSSTGSETQYF.